This T cell receptor beta chain was obtained from a study of blood T cell repertoires in COVID-19. As for the study in general: COVID-19 samples, acute and convalescent, were from the United States, Italy and Spain. PBMCs, B-cell-depleted T cells, or T cells provided the cDNA or gDNA that made up the material.

The CDR3 is 16 residues long. Germline CDR1 and CDR2: LGHDT and YNNKEL (reference sequence). Unmatched junction bases numbered 8, after V lost 1 base and J lost 4 bases. This clone was counted a few times. Per the study methods: From reference gene primer amplification, estimates of nucleated cell counts were derived. The protocol was immunoSEQ multiplex PCR, while the TCRdb copy is restricted to in-frame clones and leaves out a portion. V and J calls and clone size are given by that table; D and trimming were obtained from the DNA. The table includes hundreds of thousands of clones, 80% to 90% detected once. Recovered status in Cohort 3 required two negative PCRs, clearance, or symptom resolution.

This chain links TRBV3-1 (or the pseudogene TRBV3-2) with TRBJ2-7, with 9 bases lining up with TRBD2. The sequence was collected from a man younger than 40 who had recovered from COVID-19. Sequencing was performed on PBMCs or T cells enriched from blood (not recorded which). CDR3 loop: CASSQGVSGSGYEQYF. In nucleotides, the CDR3 is TGTGCCAGCAGCCAAGGTGTTAGCGGGAGCGGGTACGAGCAGTACTTC.